A single sample is the source of the 32 T cell receptor beta chains below, sequenced in a study of blood T cells in healthy people across ages. Together with a sample-barcoded 5' primer, a J-beta primer mix was included in a second PCR lasting roughly 7 to 11 cycles. Each CDR3 protein is one row after TCRdb ran MiXCR on the 5' RACE reads. The table lists about 1.8 million distinct CDR3 sequences, roughly 50% of them singletons. The source material was blood. The receptors originated from a middle-aged woman in good health.

CDR3 in DNA: TGCAGTGCTAGAGAGCCGGATAGACGAGAGACCCAGTACTTC. Translation gives CSAREPDRRETQYF. This chain links TRBV20-1 with TRBJ2-5; D not resolved. CDR3 size: 14 residues. Germline CDR1 is DFQATT and CDR2 is SNEGSKA (reference sequence). The V and J ends lost 0 bases and 4 bases respectively, with 12 bases between them.

This chain links TRBV7-2 with TRBJ1-1; unclear D gene. Germline lookup yields CDR1 SGHTA and CDR2 FQGNSA. The V end was cut by 7 bases, the J end by 1 base, with 10 bases between. The CDR3 has 13 amino acids. The CDR3 loop reads CTSTIRGNTEAFF. For the CDR3, the DNA is TGTACCAGCACCATCCGGGGGAACACTGAAGCTTTCTTT.

There are a few counts of this clonotype. This chain joins TRBV3-1 and TRBJ2-1; D ambiguous. Germline loops: CDR1 LGHDT, CDR2 YNNKEL (reference sequence). The CDR3 has 13 amino acids. V gave up 0 bases and J gave up 7 bases, with 7 bases separating them. The CDR3 sequence is CASSQDRPNEQFF. The CDR3 coding sequence is TGTGCCAGCAGCCAAGATCGCCCGAATGAGCAGTTCTTC.

The table lists this clonotype with a few counts. The chain links TRBV12-3 or TRBV12-4 to TRBJ2-1; possible D gene TRBD2, 5 bases. Trimming removed 8 bases at V and 2 bases at J, with 10 bases between. CDR3 length: 13 amino acids. CDR3 loop: CASQDSTYNEQFF. The DNA for the CDR3 is TGTGCCAGCCAGGACTCCACCTACAATGAGCAGTTCTTC.

The chain employs TRBV7-2 and TRBJ2-1, with TRBD1 identical over 8 bases. CDR3 length equals 16 residues. The germline CDR1 and CDR2 sequences are SGHTA and FQGNSA. V was pared by 0 bases and J by 2 bases, with 3 bases of the junction left unmatched. CDR3 residues: CASSLAAGGAYNEQFF. CDR3 bases: TGTGCCAGCAGCTTAGCAGCAGGGGGCGCCTACAATGAGCAGTTCTTC.

V gene TRBV2 combines with J gene TRBJ2-2, with 8 bases matching TRBD2. Per the germline V gene, CDR1 is SNHLY and CDR2 is FYNNEI. V gave up 7 bases and J gave up 9 bases; unmatched junction bases: 10. This CDR3 is built from 14 residues. The CDR3 protein is CASMRLALGRELFF. In DNA form, the CDR3 reads TGTGCCAGCATGCGACTAGCGTTGGGCCGGGAGCTGTTTTTT.

CDR3 sequence reads: CASSFAAGPNYGYTF. Written as DNA, the CDR3 is TGTGCCAGCAGCTTTGCTGCGGGGCCCAACTATGGCTACACCTTC. V and J are TRBV11-2 and TRBJ1-2; tentative D call: TRBD1 (5 bases). V lost 3 bases and J lost 2, with 13 bases in between. CDR1 SGHAT and CDR2 FQNNGV come from the germline V gene. The CDR3 extends over 15 amino acids.

The chain employs TRBV7-2 and TRBJ2-7; no clear D. The germline V gene has CDR1 SGHTA and CDR2 FQGNSA. Trimming took 5 bases from V and 2 from J, leaving 10 bases between them. The CDR3 spans 13 residues. The CDR3 sequence is CASSTRQTYEQYF. CDR3 coding DNA: TGTGCCAGCAGCACGCGACAAACCTACGAGCAGTACTTC.

Turning to this clonotype: This may be a read error, as it is one base from a much larger clone. CDR3 amino acids: CASSQARGGGSYNEQYF. CDR3 DNA: TGTGCCAGCAGCCAAGCCCGTGGGGGGGGCTCCTACAATGAGCAGTACTTC. V gene TRBV7-9 combines with J gene TRBJ2-1, with a possible D match to TRBD2 (7 bases). The DNA end is more similar to TRBJ2-7, so the J call may be wrong. CDR1 is SEHNR, CDR2 FQNEAQ, per germline (reference sequence). This CDR3 has 17 amino acids.

CDR3 sequence (DNA): TGTGCCAGCGGGGTACGGGGCCTGGTAAATGAGCAGTTCTTC. Translated, it gives CASGVRGLVNEQFF. The chain joins TRBV6-5 to TRBJ2-1, with D possibly called TRBD1 or TRBD2 (5 bases each). Germline V gene sequence: CDR1 MNHEY, CDR2 SVGAGI. V was trimmed by 8 bases and J by 7 bases, leaving 18 bases between them. There are 14 residues in the CDR3.

The chain joins TRBV5-1 to TRBJ1-1, with D possibly matching TRBD1 (5 bases). Germline V gene lookup returns CDR1 SGHRS and CDR2 YFSETQ. The CDR3 has 13 amino acids. Trimming removed 4 bases at V and 1 base at J, with 8 bases between. The DNA for the CDR3 is TGCGCCAGCAGCGGGGACGGGAACACTGAAGCTTTCTTT. Translating gives CASSGDGNTEAFF.

This chain uses TRBV12-3 or TRBV12-4 with TRBJ2-3; D is unclear. V lost 5 bases and J lost 3, with 18 bases in between. This CDR3 is built from 16 residues. The CDR3, as DNA: TGTGCCAGCAGTCCCCCGAGAGGTAGTGTTACAGATACGCAGTATTTT. The encoded protein is CASSPPRGSVTDTQYF.

The chain carries TRBV4-1 and TRBJ2-6; D ambiguous. Per the germline V gene, CDR1 is MGHRA and CDR2 is YSYEKL. The CDR3 has 16 amino acids. Trimming shortened V by 3 bases and J by 0 bases, and 9 bases separated the two germline ends. The CDR3 region has the DNA TGCGCCAGCAGCCAGCAAGTTAACTCTGGGGCCAACGTCCTGACTTTC. Translating gives CASSQQVNSGANVLTF.

This clonotype has only a few counts. The J gene is TRBJ2-1, the V gene TRBV7-2; the D is unclear. This CDR3 contains 15 residues. Germline V gives CDR1 SGHTA, CDR2 FQGNSA. Trimming left V 0 bases short and J 4 bases short, with 10 bases between. CDR3 bases: TGTGCCAGCAGCTTAGCAATAGAACGGTACAATGAGCAGTTCTTC. Translation gives CASSLAIERYNEQFF.

The chain joins TRBV23-1 to TRBJ2-7; 10 bases line up with TRBD1. TRBV23-1 is an open reading frame whose function is uncertain. The CDR3 is 16 residues long. Losses at the gene ends were 0 bases for V and 3 bases for J; bases not matched to a gene: 5. The CDR3 spells CASSQSGQGDNYEQYF. CDR3 coding DNA: TGCGCCAGCAGTCAATCCGGACAGGGGGATAACTACGAGCAGTACTTC.

This chain joins TRBV29-1 and TRBJ2-5; 8 bases are a match to TRBD1. Germline V lookup: CDR1 SQVTM, CDR2 ANQGSEA. V dropped 4 bases and J dropped 9; count of bases not matched to a gene: 7. The length of the CDR3 is 12 residues. The CDR3, as DNA: TGCAGCGTTGGGACAGGGATGGAGGCCCAGTACTTC. As protein: CSVGTGMEAQYF. The variable domain in full, completed from reference TRBV29-1 and TRBJ2-5, reads SAVISQKPSRDICQRGTSLTIQCQVDSQVTMMFWYRQQPGQSLTLIATANQGSEATYESGFVIDKFPISRPNLTFSTLTVSNMSPEDSSIYLCSVGTGMEAQYFGPGTRLLVL.

The sample holds a few counts of this clonotype. The chain couples TRBV10-3 to TRBJ1-6, with D uncertain. CDR1 and CDR2 from the germline V gene are ENHRY and SYGVKD. This CDR3 is built from 16 residues. V lost 3 bases, J lost 4 bases, and 13 bases lay in between. As DNA, the CDR3 is TGTGCCATCAGTGAACTTGGGCACTTGTATAATTCACCCCTCCACTTT. This translates into CAISELGHLYNSPLHF.

The chain employs TRBV28 and TRBJ2-5; D unclear. CDR3 length: 16 residues. Germline V gene lookup returns CDR1 MDHEN and CDR2 SYDVKM. Trimming cost V 6 bases and J 2 bases, with 19 bases left between them. The CDR3 coding sequence is TGTGCCAGCAGCCGATCTAGGAAGCTCGATCAAGAGACCCAGTACTTC. Translating it yields CASSRSRKLDQETQYF.

Only a few counts were recorded for this clonotype. The rearrangement links TRBV7-9 to TRBJ2-4; D is possibly TRBD2 (5 bases). The DNA matches TRBJ2-5 better at its end, which makes the J call doubtful. The CDR3 length is 17 residues. Germline CDR1 reads SEHNR; CDR2 reads FQNEAQ (reference sequence). The CDR3 loop is CASSSASPRTGRETQYF. The CDR3 nucleotides are TGTGCCAGCAGCTCCGCATCACCCCGGACTGGAAGAGAGACCCAGTACTTC.

Concerning this clonotype itself: The junction does not match germline at one end; this may be a read error. The chain combines TRBV28 with TRBJ1-2; D is unclear. The CDR3 loop spans 14 amino acids. Looked up from germline, CDR1 is MDHEN and CDR2 is SYDVKM. The CDR3 coding sequence is TGTGTCAGCAGTCCCGTACGGGTCGGGAACGGCTACACCTTC. As protein: CVSSPVRVGNGYTF.

The chain has TRBV7-9 and TRBJ2-4; 8 nucleotides match TRBD1. The CDR3 loop spans 14 amino acids. CDR1 SEHNR and CDR2 FQNEAQ come from the germline V gene (reference sequence). V lost 5 bases and J lost 8; bases outside the gene matches: 8. The CDR3 reads CASSTRTGWDIQYF. As DNA, the CDR3 is TGTGCCAGCAGCACACGGACAGGGTGGGACATTCAGTACTTC.

V and J are TRBV20-1 and TRBJ2-3, with 11 bases matching TRBD1. The ends lost 6 bases at V and 1 base at J; junction bases unmatched: 6. Per the germline V gene, CDR1 is DFQATT and CDR2 is SNEGSKA (reference sequence). This CDR3 is built from 15 residues. This CDR3 reads CSADRGPLGTDTQYF. The DNA of the CDR3 is TGCAGTGCGGACAGGGGGCCATTAGGCACAGATACGCAGTATTTT.

V gene TRBV12-3 or TRBV12-4 combines with J gene TRBJ2-1, with 7 bases lining up with TRBD2. The V gene end was trimmed by 5 bases and the J gene end by 2 bases; junction bases not matched to a gene: 9. The CDR3 covers 16 residues. CDR3 DNA: TGTGCCAGCAGTACCTCTCGCGGGAGCCCCTACAATGAGCAGTTCTTC. Translating it yields CASSTSRGSPYNEQFF.

The DNA of the CDR3 is TGTGCCAGCAGAAACGCGGATGCAGATACGCAGTATTTT. It translates to CASRNADADTQYF. This sequence joins TRBV27 and TRBJ2-3, with no clear D. Trimming left V 6 bases short and J 4 bases short, with 11 bases between. Germline values: CDR1 MNHEY, CDR2 SMNVEV (reference sequence). This CDR3 is 13 amino acids long.

The gene calls are TRBV20-1 and TRBJ2-5, with 10 bases lining up with TRBD2. CDR3 length: 17 amino acids. CDR1 and CDR2 from the germline V gene are DFQATT and SNEGSKA (reference sequence). Germline trimming cut 2 bases from V and 1 base from J; bases unmatched to any gene: 10. CDR3 nucleotides: TGCAGTGCTAGACTACCCTTAGCGGGGGGCCTCCAAGAGACCCAGTACTTC. Translation: CSARLPLAGGLQETQYF.

CDR3: CASSLELAKGETQYF. The CDR3 coding sequence is TGCGCCAGCAGCTTGGAGTTAGCTAAAGGCGAGACCCAGTACTTC. V gene TRBV5-1 combines with J gene TRBJ2-5; D uncertain. There are 15 residues in the CDR3. Per germline, CDR1 SGHRS and CDR2 YFSETQ. V was cut by 0 bases and J by 5 bases, with 14 bases left in between.

This clonotype was observed a handful of times. The gene calls are TRBV24-1 and TRBJ2-5, with 7 bases that match TRBD2. Germline CDR1 KGHDR, CDR2 SFDVKD. With V trimmed by 7 bases and J by 5 bases, 9 bases remained unmatched. The CDR3 extends over 14 amino acids. CDR3 nucleotides: TGTGCCACCAGCCCGGGACTACGTTCGGAGACCCAGTACTTC. It encodes CATSPGLRSETQYF.

This clonotype was recorded a few times. This chain connects TRBV3-1 to TRBJ2-5; D possibly matches TRBD1 or TRBD2 (5 bases each). This CDR3 comprises 16 residues. CDR1 is LGHDT and CDR2 is YNNKEL in the germline V gene (reference sequence). V gave up 0 bases and J gave up 1 base, with 12 bases separating them. CDR3 residues: CASSQDGDHTQETQYF. DNA for the CDR3: TGTGCCAGCAGCCAAGATGGGGACCATACCCAAGAGACCCAGTACTTC.

The chain has TRBV28 and TRBJ1-2; 9 nucleotides align to TRBD1. CDR1 is MDHEN, CDR2 SYDVKM, per germline. V trimming: 1 base; J trimming: 13 bases; junction bases outside the gene matches: 4. The CDR3 contains 12 residues. CDR3 protein: CASSLLQGASTF. The CDR3 DNA reads TGTGCCAGCAGTTTATTACAGGGGGCCTCCACCTTC.

This clonotype was picked up a small number of times. The chain couples TRBV28 to TRBJ2-5; D may correspond to TRBD1 or TRBD2 (5 bases each). The V end was cut by 2 bases, the J end by 11 bases, with 12 bases between. The CDR3 consists of 12 residues. From germline, CDR1 is MDHEN and CDR2 SYDVKM. The CDR3 sequence: CASSLRRGEQYF. The CDR3 DNA sequence: TGTGCCAGCAGTTTACGCCGAGGGGAGCAGTACTTC. The whole variable domain, remainder taken from reference TRBV28 and TRBJ2-5, is DVKVTQSSRYLVKRTGEKVFLECVQDMDHENMFWYRQDPGLGLRLIYFSYDVKMKEKGDIPEGYSVSREKKERFSLILESASTNQTSMYLCASSLRRGEQYFGPGTRLLVL.

The genes are TRBV6-6 and TRBJ1-2; D call uncertain. CDR1 is MNHNY and CDR2 is SVGAGI in the germline V gene (reference sequence). CDR3 size: 15 residues. With 0 bases removed from V and 5 bases from J, the gap between germline ends came to 13 bases. Here the CDR3 reads CASSYSTHRPYGYTF. The DNA for the CDR3 is TGTGCCAGCAGTTACTCGACCCACCGCCCATATGGCTACACCTTC.

This rearrangement joins TRBV29-1 to TRBJ2-7; no reliable D call. The length of the CDR3 is 12 residues. Trimming removed 0 bases at V and 4 bases at J, with 7 bases between. Germline values: CDR1 SQVTM, CDR2 ANQGSEA. CDR3 loop: CSVEDGQYEQYF. CDR3 sequence (DNA): TGCAGCGTTGAAGACGGGCAGTACGAGCAGTACTTC.